Listed here are 7 T cell receptor beta chains from one sample, sequenced in a study of STAT5B mutations in CD4+ large granular lymphocyte leukemia. Using immunoSEQ multiplex PCR, the repertoire was profiled, and TCRdb retains in-frame clones only, with some absent. This table has 45,000 to 55,000 clones, about 70% appearing once. The sequencing input was CD4+ T cells from blood buffy coats. The source of these receptors is a human donor in good health.

The J gene is TRBJ2-2, the V gene TRBV6-1, with D unclear. With 10 bases removed from V and 4 bases from J, the gap between germline ends came to 19 bases. Germline-derived CDR1 and CDR2 are MNHNS and SASEGT. CDR3 length: 15 amino acids. CDR3 loop: CATSKESYGTGELFF. The CDR3, as DNA: TGTGCCACGTCGAAGGAGAGTTACGGCACCGGGGAGCTGTTTTTT.

V usage is TRBV30 and J usage is TRBJ2-1; 9 bases map to TRBD1. Germline CDR1 reads GTSNPN; CDR2 reads SVGIG (reference sequence). The length of the CDR3 is 13 residues. V gave up 4 bases and J gave up 7 bases; unmatched junction bases: 5. The CDR3 nucleotides read TGTGCCTGGAACAGGGGGCTCGGGAATGAGCAGTTCTTC. This codes for CAWNRGLGNEQFF. The full variable domain, with the rest looked up from reference TRBV30 and TRBJ2-1, is SQTIHQWPATLVQPVGSPLSLECTVEGTSNPNLYWYRQAAGRGLQLLFYSVGIGQISSEVPQNLSASRPQDRQFILSSKKLLLSDSGFYLCAWNRGLGNEQFFGPGTRLTVL.

This clone was seen just once. The chain has TRBV10-3 and TRBJ1-1, with a tentative D call TRBD1 (5 bases). The CDR3 consists of 15 residues. Looked up from germline, CDR1 is ENHRY and CDR2 is SYGVKD. The V and J ends lost 6 bases and 5 bases respectively, with 19 bases between them. CDR3 sequence (DNA): TGTGCCATCAGAAAGAGCGGGATGGGGGGGACTGAAGCTTTCTTT. Translation gives CAIRKSGMGGTEAFF.

This clone was seen only a few times. CDR3 loop: CASSSSYEQYF. The DNA of the CDR3 is TGTGCCAGCAGCTCCTCCTACGAGCAGTACTTC. The chain carries TRBV11-1 and TRBJ2-7; no reliable D call. CDR1 is SGHAT, CDR2 FQDESV, per germline (reference sequence). The V gene lost 4 bases and the J gene lost 0 bases, with 1 base spanning the gap. The CDR3 covers 11 residues.

This chain uses TRBV18 with TRBJ1-2; 8 bases are shared with TRBD1. The CDR3 length is 14 residues. Germline V gives CDR1 KGHSH, CDR2 LQKENI. V dropped 4 bases and J dropped 4; count of bases not matched to a gene: 5. Written as DNA, the CDR3 is TGTGCCAGCTCACAAGGACAGGGAGGCTATGGCTACACCTTC. Its protein product is CASSQGQGGYGYTF.

This sequence joins TRBV29-1 and TRBJ1-2; no firm D call. This CDR3 comprises 12 residues. Trimming stripped 4 bases from V and 3 bases from J, with 9 bases between. Germline lookup yields CDR1 SQVTM and CDR2 ANQGSEA. The CDR3: CSVGEIDYGYTF. Written as DNA, the CDR3 is TGCAGCGTTGGGGAGATTGACTATGGCTACACCTTC.

V gene TRBV10-3 combines with J gene TRBJ2-7; 8 nucleotides agree with TRBD1. Germline V gene data show CDR1 as ENHRY and CDR2 as SYGVKD. V lost 6 bases, J lost 5 bases, and 6 bases stayed unmatched. The CDR3 spans 13 residues. The DNA for the CDR3 is TGTGCCATCAGCCAAGGACAGGGTGACGAGCAGTACGTC. Amino acid sequence: CAISQGQGDEQYV.